This passage covers 30 T cell receptor beta chains from one sample sequenced in a study of cytomegalovirus exposure and HLA in healthy donors. The PCR employed 60 Vbeta primers together with 13 Jbeta primers. TCRdb's copy holds only in-frame clones and misses some; the assay was immunoSEQ multiplex PCR. The profile shows approximately 200,000 clones, about four fifths of them singletons. Sequenced input: PBMCs. These TCRs come from a boy between 10 and 17 years old in good health and CMV-seronegative.

The V and J genes are TRBV27 and TRBJ2-6, with no clear D. V was cut by 7 bases and J by 4 bases, with 8 bases left in between. The CDR3 consists of 13 residues. CDR1 MNHEY and CDR2 SMNVEV come from the germline V gene (reference sequence). The CDR3 loop is CASTFLGANVLTF. The DNA of the CDR3 is TGTGCCAGCACCTTTTTAGGGGCCAACGTCCTGACTTTC. Full variable domain (missing parts from reference TRBV27 and TRBJ2-6): EAQVTQNPRYLITVTGKKLTVTCSQNMNHEYMSWYRQDPGLGLRQIYYSMNVEVTDKGDVPEGYKVSRKEKRNFPLILESPSPNQTSLYFCASTFLGANVLTFGAGSRLTVL.

The sample holds a few counts of this clone. The rearrangement links TRBV5-1 to TRBJ2-2; D possibly corresponds to TRBD1 (6 bases). The CDR3 contains 13 residues. From germline, CDR1 is SGHRS and CDR2 YFSETQ. V was cut by 2 bases and J by 7 bases, with 9 bases left in between. CDR3 bases: TGCGCCAGCAGCTTAGGGGGTGTCGGGGAGCTGTTTTTT. Amino acids: CASSLGGVGELFF.

The V gene is TRBV28, the J gene TRBJ2-1; TRBD1 aligns across 9 bases. There are 15 residues in the CDR3. V lost 7 bases and J lost 9; bases outside the gene matches: 13. Germline V gives CDR1 MDHEN, CDR2 SYDVKM. DNA of the CDR3: TGTGCCAGCACGTTCGAATTTACAGGGGGCGGTGAGCAGTTCTTC. This encodes CASTFEFTGGGEQFF.

This chain uses TRBV6-1 with TRBJ1-2; 7 bases are shared with TRBD1. J lost 0 bases, V lost 7 bases, and 5 bases had no gene match. The germline gives CDR1 MNHNS, CDR2 SASEGT. CDR3 length: 14 residues. The CDR3 DNA follows: TGTGCCAGCAATGACAGGGCGGCTAACTATGGCTACACCTTC. It specifies CASNDRAANYGYTF.

The rearrangement uses TRBV29-1 and TRBJ2-3; the D gene is possibly TRBD2 (6 bases). This CDR3 has 11 residues. Germline V CDR1 and CDR2: SQVTM, ANQGSEA. In DNA, the CDR3 is TGCGGAGGGCTTGGCACAGATACGCAGTATTTT. It yields the protein CGGLGTDTQYF.

A single count supports this clone. The chain has TRBV5-6 and TRBJ1-2; 7 nucleotides align to TRBD1. Germline values: CDR1 SGHDT, CDR2 YYEEEE. The length of the CDR3 is 15 residues. V was clipped by 2 bases and J by 5 bases; unmatched bases: 9. The CDR3 coding sequence is TGTGCCAGCAGCTTAGGAGACAGGGTGGGTTATGGCTACACCTTC. It encodes CASSLGDRVGYGYTF.

The chain employs TRBV10-3 and TRBJ1-3; 8 bases agree with TRBD1. Germline loops: CDR1 ENHRY, CDR2 SYGVKD. The CDR3 covers 14 residues. With 8 bases clipped from V and 6 bases from J, the junction kept 9 bases outside the gene matches. The DNA for the CDR3 is TGTGCCATCCTGGACAGGGATGGCGAAAACACCATATATTTT. Translating gives CAILDRDGENTIYF.

This clone appeared a single time. The DNA of the CDR3 is TGCGCCAGCAGCGAGGGACATACTTACGAGCAGTACTTC. It codes for CASSEGHTYEQYF. The V gene is TRBV5-1, the J gene TRBJ2-7; D perhaps matches TRBD1 (6 bases). Trimming took 4 bases from V and 4 from J, leaving 12 bases between them. This CDR3 has 13 residues. The germline V gene encodes CDR1 SGHRS and CDR2 YFSETQ.

For the CDR3, the DNA is TGTGCCACCAGCAGAGATATACAGGGGGGTGCTGGCTACACCTTC. This encodes CATSRDIQGGAGYTF. The chain combines TRBV15 with TRBJ1-2; TRBD1 matches 8 bases. CDR3 size: 15 residues. The germline V gene has CDR1 LNHNV and CDR2 YYDKDF (reference sequence). V was pared by 0 bases and J by 7 bases, with 7 bases of the junction left unmatched.

The chain is built from TRBV6-6 and TRBJ2-3; tentatively, D is TRBD2 (5 bases). From germline, CDR1 is MNHNY and CDR2 SVGAGI (reference sequence). Trimming removed 2 bases at V and 4 bases at J, with 10 bases between. The length of the CDR3 is 14 residues. The CDR3 reads CASSYASFADTQYF. The CDR3 DNA reads TGTGCCAGCAGTTACGCTAGCTTCGCAGATACGCAGTATTTT.

CDR3 nucleotide sequence: TGTGCCAGCTCACGACCCCGACAGCGGAACACCGGGGAGCTGTTTTTT. This codes for CASSRPRQRNTGELFF. This rearrangement joins TRBV18 to TRBJ2-2; TRBD1 might be the D (5 bases). The CDR3 is 16 amino acids. Trimming took 4 bases from V and 1 from J, leaving 13 bases between them. Germline-derived CDR1 and CDR2 are KGHSH and LQKENI.

V and J are TRBV6-5 and TRBJ2-2; weak D call: TRBD1 (6 bases). This CDR3 is built from 15 residues. V lost 2 bases and J lost 1, with 8 bases in between. Germline V CDR1 and CDR2: MNHEY, SVGAGI. In DNA form, the CDR3 reads TGTGCCAGCAGTTACGGGACACGGAACACCGGGGAGCTGTTTTTT. Protein: CASSYGTRNTGELFF.

The chain carries TRBV11-3 and TRBJ2-7; 8 bases fit TRBD1. CDR3 length: 15 amino acids. Germline V gene sequence: CDR1 SGHNT, CDR2 YENEEA. After removal of 5 bases from V and 2 bases from J, the junction contained 8 bases not matched to a gene. The CDR3 protein is CASSQGQGRAYEQYF. The DNA for the CDR3 is TGTGCCAGCAGCCAAGGACAGGGCCGGGCCTACGAGCAGTACTTC.

The chain uses TRBV4-3 and TRBJ1-4; 9 bases agree with TRBD1. Germline V gives CDR1 LGHNA, CDR2 YSLEER. V was clipped by 0 bases and J by 5 bases; unmatched bases: 1. The CDR3 spans 15 residues. CDR3 sequence reads: CASSQDGQGNEKLFF. The CDR3 nucleotides read TGCGCCAGCAGCCAAGACGGACAGGGGAATGAAAAACTGTTTTTT.

The V call is TRBV2, the J call TRBJ2-7; the match to TRBD1 covers 10 bases. This CDR3 has 15 residues. J gave up 9 bases and V 4 bases, and 12 bases lay outside the gene matches. The germline V gene has CDR1 SNHLY and CDR2 FYNNEI. The CDR3 sequence: CASSGAGTGERGQYF. In nucleotides, the CDR3 is TGTGCCAGCAGTGGGGCTGGGACAGGGGAAAGAGGGCAGTACTTC.

V and J are TRBV27 and TRBJ1-1; the match to TRBD1 covers 8 bases. With 3 bases clipped from V and 1 base from J, the junction kept 7 bases outside the gene matches. The CDR3 is made up of 16 amino acids. The germline CDR1 and CDR2 sequences are MNHEY and SMNVEV (reference sequence). For the CDR3, the DNA is TGTGCCAGCAGTTTTTCCGCCGGGACAGGGAACACTGAAGCTTTCTTT. Its translation is CASSFSAGTGNTEAFF.

The J gene is TRBJ2-7, the V gene TRBV7-9; a weak D match, TRBD1 (5 bases). The CDR3 consists of 16 residues. Germline-derived CDR1 and CDR2 are SEHNR and FQNEAQ (reference sequence). The ends were cut back, 4 bases at V and 3 bases at J, with 19 bases in the middle. Here the CDR3 DNA reads TGTGCCAGCAGCTCCCGTCAAGGGGTGCCGGACTACGAGCAGTACTTC. As protein: CASSSRQGVPDYEQYF.

The J gene is TRBJ1-4, the V gene TRBV19, with TRBD1 matching 9 bases. Germline trimming cut 6 bases from V and 7 bases from J; bases unmatched to any gene: 6. The germline CDR1 and CDR2 sequences are LNHDA and SQIVND (reference sequence). This CDR3 has 14 residues. The CDR3 spells CASSPGTGLEKLFF. In nucleotides, the CDR3 is TGTGCCAGTAGCCCCGGGACAGGGCTTGAAAAACTGTTTTTT.

The chain couples TRBV2 to TRBJ2-1, with TRBD1 matching over 9 bases. The ends lost 0 bases at V and 7 bases at J; junction bases unmatched: 7. Per germline, CDR1 SNHLY and CDR2 FYNNEI. The CDR3 spans 16 residues. The CDR3 sequence: CASSEALGQGLNEQFF. CDR3 nucleotides: TGTGCCAGCAGTGAAGCGCTGGGACAGGGTCTGAATGAGCAGTTCTTC.

This clone was picked up one time. V gene TRBV27 combines with J gene TRBJ1-4; D may be TRBD1 (5 bases). Trimming removed 5 bases from V and 8 bases from J, with 15 bases in between. The CDR3 contains 14 residues. Germline CDR1 MNHEY, CDR2 SMNVEV (reference sequence). The CDR3 bases are TGTGCCAGCAGTACCCGGGGGGGTAGGGAAAAACTGTTTTTT. The encoded protein is CASSTRGGREKLFF.

This rearrangement joins TRBV29-1 to TRBJ2-5, with D possibly TRBD1 on 6 matching bases. The DNA end is more similar to TRBJ2-7, so the J call may be wrong. Germline V gene sequence: CDR1 SQVTM, CDR2 ANQGSEA. The CDR3 has 13 amino acids. The CDR3, as DNA: TGCAGCGTTGTGGTGACAGGAGGATACGAGCAGTACTTC. Residues: CSVVVTGGYEQYF.

J is TRBJ2-2 and V is TRBV7-9, with TRBD2 as a possible D gene (5 bases). The CDR3 spans 16 residues. The germline V gene has CDR1 SEHNR and CDR2 FQNEAQ (reference sequence). The germline V and J ends were trimmed by 3 bases and 5 bases, with 16 bases remaining between them. CDR3 region: CASSFRTRVGTGELFF. The CDR3 nucleotides are TGTGCCAGCAGCTTCCGGACGCGGGTTGGTACCGGGGAGCTGTTTTTT.

The chain is built from TRBV11-2 and TRBJ1-5, with TRBD1 as a possible D gene (6 bases). Trimming pared 6 bases from V and 4 bases from J, leaving 10 bases between. The germline gives CDR1 SGHAT, CDR2 FQNNGV. CDR3 length: 13 residues. The CDR3 DNA reads TGTGCCAGCAGGGGAGACAGGAATCAGCCCCAGCATTTT. Amino acids: CASRGDRNQPQHF. The entire variable domain, with the rest obtained from reference TRBV11-2 and TRBJ1-5, is as follows: EAGVAQSPRYKIIEKRQSVAFWCNPISGHATLYWYQQILGQGPKLLIQFQNNGVVDDSQLPKDRFSAERLKGVDSTLKIQPAKLEDSAVYLCASRGDRNQPQHFGDGTRLSIL.

This chain connects TRBV7-9 to TRBJ1-2, with TRBD1 matching 7 bases. Germline V gene data show CDR1 as SEHNR and CDR2 as FQNEAQ (reference sequence). The CDR3 totals 14 residues. Trimming cost V 6 bases and J 7 bases; bases outside gene matches: 11. DNA of the CDR3: TGTGCCAGCAGTAACCGGGACAGCGGACTTGGCTACACCTTC. Protein product: CASSNRDSGLGYTF.

The genes are TRBV7-8 and TRBJ2-3; D perhaps matches TRBD2 (6 bases). V dropped 1 base and J dropped 0 bases, with 14 bases sitting between them. Germline values: CDR1 SGHVS, CDR2 FQNEAQ. This CDR3 spans 17 amino acids. The CDR3 region is CASSLEHASVSTDTQYF. The CDR3 DNA sequence: TGTGCCAGCAGCTTAGAACACGCTAGCGTTAGCACAGATACGCAGTATTTT.

The rearrangement uses TRBV2 and TRBJ2-7; maybe TRBD2 (6 bases). V was shortened by 1 base and J by 4 bases, with 17 bases between the two germline ends. This CDR3 contains 16 residues. CDR1 and CDR2 from the germline V gene are SNHLY and FYNNEI. The CDR3 protein is CASSEGAGRKVYEQYF. For the CDR3, the DNA is TGTGCCAGCAGTGAAGGAGCTGGGAGGAAGGTATACGAGCAGTACTTC.

The chain uses TRBV14 and TRBJ1-2; possibly TRBD1 for D (6 bases). Trimming shortened V by 2 bases and J by 7 bases, and 8 bases separated the two germline ends. CDR1 and CDR2 from the germline V gene are SGHDN and FVKESK. The CDR3 loop spans 12 amino acids. The CDR3 loop reads CASSQNRVGYTF. CDR3 bases: TGTGCCAGCAGCCAAAACAGGGTTGGCTACACCTTC. The full variable domain, rest sourced from reference TRBV14 and TRBJ1-2, is EAGVTQFPSHSVIEKGQTVTLRCDPISGHDNLYWYRRVMGKEIKFLLHFVKESKQDESGMPNNRFLAERTGGTYSTLKVQPAELEDSGVYFCASSQNRVGYTFGSGTRLTVV.

This chain uses TRBV19 with TRBJ2-7; 7 positions match TRBD1. Germline lookup yields CDR1 LNHDA and CDR2 SQIVND (reference sequence). The CDR3 runs to 14 residues. The J segment lost 5 bases and the V segment lost 3 bases, leaving 7 bases of the junction unmatched. This CDR3 is CASSIRGSPHEQYF. CDR3 nucleotides: TGTGCCAGTAGTATCAGGGGGTCGCCCCACGAGCAGTACTTC.

The chain has TRBV7-8 and TRBJ1-4; D is undetermined. CDR3 length equals 15 residues. V dropped 2 bases and J dropped 7 bases, with 14 bases sitting between them. Per germline, CDR1 SGHVS and CDR2 FQNEAQ. CDR3 region: CASSLSGLFSEKLFF. CDR3 DNA: TGTGCCAGCAGCTTAAGCGGTCTCTTCTCTGAAAAACTGTTTTTT. The whole variable domain, remainder taken from reference TRBV7-8 and TRBJ1-4, is GAGVSQSPRYKVAKRGQDVALRCDPISGHVSLFWYQQALGQGPEFLTYFQNEAQLDKSGLPSDRFFAERPEGSVSTLKIQRTQQEDSAVYLCASSLSGLFSEKLFFGSGTQLSVL.

In nucleotides, the CDR3 is TGTGCCAGCAACGATGGACTAGCGGGGGTCAAGAACAATGAGCAGTTCTTC. Protein: CASNDGLAGVKNNEQFF. The gene calls are TRBV27 and TRBJ2-1; 13 bases match TRBD2. V gave up 7 bases and J gave up 5 bases; unmatched junction bases: 11. In germline, CDR1 is MNHEY, CDR2 SMNVEV (reference sequence). The CDR3 is 17 residues long.